The clone carrying this TCR beta chain was recorded many times. The sample is drawn from a study of regulatory T cells in long-lasting Graves disease. Both iRepertoire HTBI primers and Arm-PCR of CDR3 regions were used to build the TCR beta libraries. In TCRdb, the multiplex PCR reads were re-called with MiXCR into one record per CDR3 protein. Of nearly 350,000 distinct CDR3 sequences detected, 15% to 20% appear once; the ten largest clones hold over 25%. Noted time point: persistent/refractory GD, antithyroid drugs over 5 years with positive TRAb. RNA from PBMCs was the source of the TCR library. Sample: peripheral blood mononuclear cells (PBMCs), taken when the disease was refractory, from a patient treated with antithyroid drugs. The source of this sequence is a female donor with Graves disease.

CDR3 sequence (DNA): TGTGCCAGCAAACTTAGGACTAGCACACAAGAGACCCAGTACTTC. Amino acid sequence: CASKLRTSTQETQYF. The chain couples TRBV5-8 to TRBJ2-5; 8 nucleotides align to TRBD2. The germline CDR1 and CDR2 sequences are SGHTS and YDEGEE. The CDR3 extends over 15 amino acids. The junction had 9 bases not matched to a gene; V was cut back by 6 bases and J by 2 bases. The full variable domain, with the rest looked up from reference TRBV5-8 and TRBJ2-5, is EAGVTQSPTHLIKTRGQQATLRCSPISGHTSVYWYQQALGLGLQFLLWYDEGEERNRGNFPPRFSGRQFPNYSSELNVNALELEDSALYLCASKLRTSTQETQYFGPGTRLLVL.